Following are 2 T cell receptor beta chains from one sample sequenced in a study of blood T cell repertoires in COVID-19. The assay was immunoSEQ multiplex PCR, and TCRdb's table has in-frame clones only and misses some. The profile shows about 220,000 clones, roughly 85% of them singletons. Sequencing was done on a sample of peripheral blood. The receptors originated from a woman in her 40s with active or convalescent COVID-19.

CDR3 nucleotide sequence: TGTGCCAGCAGCCCCCCCCAGCGGGAGCTTAGTGAGCAGTTCTTC. Its translation is CASSPPQRELSEQFF. The chain employs TRBV13 and TRBJ2-1, with TRBD2 matching over 8 bases. CDR1 and CDR2 from the germline V gene are PRHDT and FYEKMQ (reference sequence). The V segment lost 5 bases and the J segment 9 bases; nucleotides outside the gene matches: 12. This CDR3 spans 15 amino acids.

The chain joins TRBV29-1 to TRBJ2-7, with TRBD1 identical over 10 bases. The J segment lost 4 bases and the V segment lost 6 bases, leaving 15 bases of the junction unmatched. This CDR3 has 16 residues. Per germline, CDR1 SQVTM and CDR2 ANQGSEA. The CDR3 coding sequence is TGCAGCGTCCTCCTACCGGGACAGGGGCTCCTTTACGAGCAGTACTTC. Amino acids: CSVLLPGQGLLYEQYF.